What follows is one T cell receptor (beta chain) and its context. Its antigen is undetermined. The CDR3 has 16 residues. The V end was cut by 0 bases, the J end by 7 bases, with 16 bases between. The germline V gene has CDR1 SGHNT and CDR2 YYREEE (reference sequence). The data originate from a study of early T cells in non-severe SARS-CoV-2 infection. The wider study: Investigators sequenced bulk RNA drawn from unsorted whole blood, and chains remained unpaired. General study findings and limits: In VDJdb matching, anti-spike CD8 responses were favored while private and CD4 specificities went missing.

One entry per CDR3 protein results from TCRdb running MiXCR on the 5' RACE reads. Of nearly 95,000 distinct CDR3 sequences in the sample, roughly 15% were seen once. The gene calls are TRBV5-4 and TRBJ1-4; D remains unclear. This material consisted of whole blood, taken at baseline. The source is an adult who was a healthcare worker with PCR-confirmed SARS-CoV-2 infection or an uninfected control (not recorded which). Here the CDR3 DNA reads TGTGCCAGCAGCTTGGGATCAGGAGTCAATTTTGAAAAACTGTTTTTT. Encoded protein: CASSLGSGVNFEKLFF.